This T cell receptor beta chain emerged from a study of blood T cell repertoires in COVID-19 (dated by TCRdb to 2019 to 2021). About the full investigation: Samples from collaborators originated in the United States, Italy and Spain and spanned both the acute and convalescent phases of COVID-19. The prospective study material was composed of cDNA or gDNA derived from T cells, B-cell-depleted T cells, or PBMCs. Subjects who had been exposed to COVID-19, were actively infected with it, or had recovered from it provided the deeply sampled blood TCRbeta repertoires that made up the dataset. A freely available public database, intended as a resource for researchers studying the immune response to SARS-CoV-2, is where the repertoires were released. Samples were obtained from the ongoing ImmuneRACE study (first 160 participants) and from 950 to 1,500 subjects provided by 6 global collaborators. Nearly every sample came with metadata listing a de-identified subject ID, COVID-19 status, age in years and sex. Where available, HLA class I and class II types were taken from metadata supplied by the sample provider and were not determined by assay-based typing. Study-wide conclusions, independent of this receptor: The amount of clinical and demographic metadata varied by source and participant and was provided uncurated.

As concerns this clone: This receptor's antigen is unknown. Per-base qualities were not stored, and no clone one base away is much larger.

Trimming removed 3 bases from V and 2 bases from J; the gene matches leave 4 bases unexplained. For CDR1 and CDR2, the germline V gene lists KGHSH and LQKENI. From cysteine to valine, the CDR3 is 14 amino acids long. This entry keeps only the CDR3 DNA: 42 bases, framed from base 1. Each collaborating institution followed its own protocols to collect whole blood in K2EDTA tubes. For TCRbeta analysis, collaborator samples were shipped as frozen whole blood, as isolated PBMCs, or as DNA extracted from either sample type. TCRbeta CDR3 regions were amplified from genomic DNA by means of the immunoSEQ Assay, a bias-controlled multiplex PCR. In the original analysis: Within the assay, amplification of reference gene primers was used to estimate how many nucleated cells each sample contained. To quantify the absolute abundance of each unique TCRbeta CDR3 rearrangement, sequence reads were collapsed and filtered. For each sample, productive Simpson clonality was calculated as the square root of Simpson's diversity index across productive rearrangements. TCRdb provides this immuneACCESS table in a form limited to in-frame rearrangements. Some clones are lacking; in checked studies, under half of them reflect an unresolved V gene, and why the rest are absent is not known. V, J and clone size derive from that table, while D and trimming were established from the DNA sequence. The sample table lists about 200,000 clones, 70% to 90% of them with a count of one. 4% to 5.5% of the sample rests with the top ten.

The sequence was obtained from a woman aged 40 to 55 with acute or convalescent COVID-19. The sequence links TRBV18 to TRBJ2-7, with 7 junctional bases fitting TRBD2. The source material was peripheral blood. This receptor has the CDR3 CASSPGSGTYEQYV. In nucleotides, the sequence is TGTGCCAGCTCACCGGGCAGCGGGACCTACGAGCAGTACGTC.